This T cell receptor beta chain appears in the sequencing data of a study of T cell responses to AZD1222 COVID-19 vaccine. TCRdb's copy holds only in-frame clones and misses some; the assay was immunoSEQ multiplex PCR. This sample has approximately 110,000 clones; roughly 90% occur once, and the top ten carry about 7.7%. This receptor was identified in an adult who received the AZD1222 COVID-19 vaccine. The sample consisted of peripheral blood, taken 28 days after the second AZD1222 dose.

CDR3 nucleotide sequence: TGTGCCAGCAGTCCGTCTAATCAGCCCCAGCATTTT. It specifies CASSPSNQPQHF. The gene calls are TRBV6-2 or TRBV6-3 and TRBJ1-5, with unresolved D. Trimming removed 5 bases at V and 4 bases at J, with 6 bases between. This CDR3 has 12 amino acids. Germline lookup yields CDR1 MNHEY and CDR2 SVGEGT.